These 22 T cell receptor beta chains share one sample of origin, sequenced in a study of human T cells and chemical hapten exposure. The total RNA was obtained from whole blood that was not fractionated. TCRdb analysed the 5' RACE reads with MiXCR anew, one entry per CDR3 protein. The table records some 150,000 distinct CDR3 sequences, about 4.3% of them present only once. The receptors shown here come from a female donor in good health.

This clonotype was counted at least ten times. The J gene is TRBJ1-3, the V gene TRBV20-1; 7 bases map to TRBD1. The CDR3 extends over 13 amino acids. Germline trimming cut 3 bases from V and 2 bases from J; bases unmatched to any gene: 1. The germline V gene has CDR1 DFQATT and CDR2 SNEGSKA (reference sequence). Here the CDR3 reads CSASTGAGNTIYF. CDR3 DNA sequence: TGCAGTGCTAGCACAGGGGCTGGAAACACCATATATTTT.

In this sample, this clonotype turned up many times. The chain couples TRBV29-1 to TRBJ2-2, with D perhaps assigned TRBD1 or TRBD2 (6 bases each). The CDR3 covers 14 residues. Germline CDR1 SQVTM, CDR2 ANQGSEA. Trimming removed 1 base at V and 5 bases at J, with 11 bases between. The CDR3: CSVEAGAGTGELFF. In DNA, the CDR3 is TGCAGCGTTGAAGCGGGGGCTGGTACCGGGGAGCTGTTTTTT.

In its sample, this clonotype was seen many times. The chain couples TRBV12-3 or TRBV12-4 to TRBJ2-7, with a tentative D call TRBD1 (5 bases). V was trimmed by 5 bases and J by 3 bases, leaving 8 bases between them. This CDR3 comprises 12 residues. The CDR3 loop reads CASSVQGYEQYF. The CDR3, as DNA: TGTGCCAGCAGTGTGCAGGGCTACGAGCAGTACTTC.

This clonotype was counted ten times or more. The chain employs TRBV20-1 and TRBJ2-7; 9 nucleotides match TRBD2. Unmatched junction bases numbered 10, after V lost 2 bases and J lost 2 bases. Germline CDR1 is DFQATT and CDR2 is SNEGSKA (reference sequence). The CDR3 contains 16 residues. The CDR3 nucleotides read TGCAGTGCTAGAACGGCTAGCGGGGAGATCACCTACGAGCAGTACTTC. Translated, it gives CSARTASGEITYEQYF.

This clonotype was picked up many times. The J gene is TRBJ2-5, the V gene TRBV7-9; the D is unclear. CDR3 length: 14 residues. Germline V CDR1 and CDR2: SEHNR, FQNEAQ (reference sequence). V was trimmed by 8 bases and J by 4 bases, leaving 17 bases between them. The DNA for the CDR3 is TGTGCCAGCCAGACCCGGGCTCGAGGAGAGACCCAGTACTTC. Its protein product is CASQTRARGETQYF.

This clonotype was detected ten times or more. The V gene is TRBV29-1, the J gene TRBJ1-5; tentatively, D is TRBD1 (5 bases). The germline gives CDR1 SQVTM, CDR2 ANQGSEA. Trimming pared 5 bases from V and 0 bases from J, leaving 11 bases between. This CDR3 spans 14 amino acids. The DNA for the CDR3 is TGCAGCGTTTCCGGGGGTTATAGCAATCAGCCCCAGCATTTT. Translating it yields CSVSGGYSNQPQHF. Complete variable domain (other parts from reference TRBV29-1 and TRBJ1-5): SAVISQKPSRDICQRGTSLTIQCQVDSQVTMMFWYRQQPGQSLTLIATANQGSEATYESGFVIDKFPISRPNLTFSTLTVSNMSPEDSSIYLCSVSGGYSNQPQHFGDGTRLSIL.

This clonotype was picked up many times. The chain combines TRBV29-1 with TRBJ1-1, with D tentatively TRBD1 (5 bases). Germline-derived CDR1 and CDR2 are SQVTM and ANQGSEA. This CDR3 has 12 residues. V was shortened by 3 bases and J by 3 bases, with 8 bases between the two germline ends. CDR3 sequence: CSVEQGDTEAFF. The CDR3 nucleotides read TGCAGCGTTGAGCAGGGTGACACTGAAGCTTTCTTT.

V is TRBV7-6 and J is TRBJ1-6, with D possibly TRBD1 on 6 matching bases. Germline CDR1 SGHVS, CDR2 FNYEAQ. The CDR3 totals 14 residues. Trimming removed 5 bases from V and 4 bases from J, with 9 bases in between. CDR3 region: CASSAQGYNSPLHF. CDR3 DNA: TGTGCCAGCAGCGCACAGGGTTATAATTCACCCCTCCACTTT.

This clonotype was seen many times. The J gene is TRBJ2-3, the V gene TRBV12-3 or TRBV12-4, with 7 bases lining up with TRBD2. After removal of 6 bases from V and 0 bases from J, the junction contained 12 bases not matched to a gene. This CDR3 has 17 residues. This CDR3 is CASSRVSAGVSTDTQYF. As DNA, the CDR3 is TGTGCCAGCAGCAGGGTTTCGGCGGGGGTGAGCACAGATACGCAGTATTTT.

There are many counts of this clonotype. The genes are TRBV7-9 and TRBJ2-2; D is unresolved. CDR1 is SEHNR and CDR2 is FQNEAQ in the germline V gene (reference sequence). The ends were cut back, 5 bases at V and 0 bases at J, with 10 bases in the middle. The CDR3 is 15 residues long. This CDR3 is CASSPGGANTGELFF. The CDR3 DNA reads as TGTGCCAGCAGCCCCGGTGGGGCGAACACCGGGGAGCTGTTTTTT.

The sample holds many counts of this clonotype. The genes are TRBV7-2 and TRBJ2-3; the D gene is possibly TRBD2 (5 bases). CDR3 length equals 17 residues. V gave up 2 bases and J gave up 2 bases, with 17 bases separating them. The germline CDR1 and CDR2 sequences are SGHTA and FQGNSA. The CDR3 sequence: CASSLFVAAAYTDTQYF. For the CDR3, the DNA is TGTGCCAGCAGCTTATTCGTTGCAGCGGCCTACACAGATACGCAGTATTTT.

This clonotype was seen at least ten times. The chain combines TRBV20-1 with TRBJ1-3, with a weak D call TRBD1 (5 bases). The ends were cut back, 1 base at V and 4 bases at J, with 11 bases in the middle. The CDR3 is made up of 14 amino acids. From germline, CDR1 is DFQATT and CDR2 SNEGSKA (reference sequence). The chain's CDR3 is CSARGQGLGNTIYF. In DNA form, the CDR3 reads TGCAGTGCTAGAGGTCAGGGATTAGGAAACACCATATATTTT.

This clonotype was recorded at least ten times. This chain links TRBV2 with TRBJ2-3; D unclear. This CDR3 has 15 residues. V lost 4 bases to trimming and J lost 5 bases, with 16 bases between them. CDR1 is SNHLY and CDR2 is FYNNEI in the germline V gene. CDR3 loop: CASSVQKLSLDTQYF. CDR3 coding DNA: TGTGCCAGCAGTGTCCAGAAACTATCCCTAGATACGCAGTATTTT.

Ten or more counts support this clonotype. This chain uses TRBV4-3 with TRBJ1-6, with a possible D match to TRBD1 (6 bases). CDR3 length equals 15 residues. V lost 1 base to trimming and J lost 9 bases, with 13 bases between them. From germline, CDR1 is LGHNA and CDR2 YSLEER. The CDR3 DNA is TGCGCCAGCAGCCAAGTCCCACAGGGAGGTTCACCCCTCCACTTT. This gives the protein CASSQVPQGGSPLHF.

The chain combines TRBV28 with TRBJ2-1; no reliable D call. This CDR3 contains 13 residues. Germline V gene data show CDR1 as MDHEN and CDR2 as SYDVKM. Trimming took off 7 bases at V and 5 bases at J, with 12 bases between the two ends. Here the CDR3 DNA reads TGTGCCAGCATAGCCTCCGGAGACAATGAGCAGTTCTTC. This encodes CASIASGDNEQFF.

Regarding this clonotype: A much bigger clone sits one base away, suggesting this may be a read error. The chain employs TRBV4-3 and TRBJ1-5, with a tentative D call TRBD1 (5 bases). CDR1 and CDR2 from the germline V gene are LGHNA and YSLEER. CDR3 size: 15 residues. CDR3 residues: CASSPGDSAGEPRHF. The CDR3 DNA is TGCGCCAGCAGCCCTGGGGACTCAGCCGGAGAGCCCCGGCATTTT.

In this sample, this clonotype turned up many times. The chain joins TRBV28 to TRBJ2-7; 8 positions agree with TRBD1. CDR3 length equals 16 residues. V was clipped by 6 bases and J by 0 bases; unmatched bases: 10. Germline V gene sequence: CDR1 MDHEN, CDR2 SYDVKM. The CDR3 protein is CASRVQGAVLSYEQYF. For the CDR3, the DNA is TGTGCCAGCAGGGTCCAGGGGGCAGTCCTCTCCTACGAGCAGTACTTC. Supplemented by reference TRBV28 and TRBJ2-7, the full variable domain reads DVKVTQSSRYLVKRTGEKVFLECVQDMDHENMFWYRQDPGLGLRLIYFSYDVKMKEKGDIPEGYSVSREKKERFSLILESASTNQTSMYLCASRVQGAVLSYEQYFGPGTRLTVT.

This clonotype has more than one count but fewer than ten. This chain connects TRBV9 to TRBJ2-7; 8 nucleotides agree with TRBD1. CDR3 length: 16 amino acids. CDR1 and CDR2 from the germline V gene are SGDLS and YYNGEE. The V gene end was trimmed by 3 bases and the J gene end by 6 bases; junction bases not matched to a gene: 14. In DNA, the CDR3 is TGTGCCAGCAGCGCAGGACAGGGTTCTTTCGTGGGCGAGCAGTACTTC. Its protein product is CASSAGQGSFVGEQYF.

This clonotype has just a few counts. V and J are TRBV12-3 or TRBV12-4 and TRBJ2-1, with no clear D. Trimming stripped 7 bases from V and 7 bases from J, with 14 bases between. This CDR3 region has 13 residues. CDR3 sequence (DNA): TGTGCCAGCACCACAAGTAGGGTTAATGAGCAGTTCTTC. This translates into CASTTSRVNEQFF.

The chain has TRBV6-6 and TRBJ1-2; 11 nucleotides line up with TRBD1. Trimming cost V 5 bases and J 6 bases; bases outside gene matches: 2. The germline V gene encodes CDR1 MNHNY and CDR2 SVGAGI (reference sequence). This CDR3 is built from 13 residues. CDR3 sequence reads: CASSQGQGDGYTF. Written as DNA, the CDR3 is TGTGCCAGCAGTCAGGGACAGGGGGATGGCTACACCTTC.

The chain is built from TRBV20-1 and TRBJ2-3; D perhaps matches TRBD1 (6 bases). The CDR3 is 14 amino acids. CDR1 is DFQATT, CDR2 SNEGSKA, per germline (reference sequence). Deletions cut 6 bases from V and 0 bases from J, with 13 bases between. The CDR3 protein is CSAQNRVSTDTQYF. Written as DNA, the CDR3 is TGCAGTGCCCAAAACAGGGTTAGCACAGATACGCAGTATTTT.

Ten or more counts support this clonotype. The chain is built from TRBV5-4 and TRBJ1-2; possibly TRBD1 for D (6 bases). The CDR3 loop spans 15 amino acids. Germline-derived CDR1 and CDR2 are SGHNT and YYREEE (reference sequence). Between the trimmed V and J ends, which lost 4 bases and 8 bases, there was a span of 21 bases. CDR3: CASSHTDSWGRGYTF. In DNA, the CDR3 is TGTGCCAGCAGCCACACGGACAGCTGGGGGAGAGGCTACACCTTC.